These 8 T cell receptor beta chains share one sample of origin, sequenced in a study of beta chain features in type 1 diabetes. The investigators reverse transcribed all of the isolated RNA, so they sequenced expressed TCRB transcripts. Measured with immunoSEQ multiplex PCR; TCRdb has only the in-frame clones, and not every one. The sample has fewer than 500,000 clones; approximately 15% are singletons. Input material: naive CD4+ T cells from blood. The receptor source for this set is a young man in good health.

The rearrangement uses TRBV7-2 and TRBJ2-1, with 9 nucleotides matching TRBD1. V was clipped by 1 base and J by 6 bases; unmatched bases: 4. Germline CDR1 SGHTA, CDR2 FQGNSA. The CDR3 spans 15 residues. The CDR3 DNA sequence: TGTGCCAGCAGCTTAGGAGGGACAGGGACCAATGAGCAGTTCTTC. Amino acids: CASSLGGTGTNEQFF.

The J gene is TRBJ2-1, the V gene TRBV6-4; the match to TRBD2 covers 8 bases. Per germline, CDR1 MRHNA and CDR2 SNTAGT. The CDR3 has 15 residues. Trimming removed 5 bases from V and 7 bases from J; junction bases left unmatched: 10. The chain's CDR3 is CASSLSGTLGNEQFF. The CDR3 bases are TGTGCCAGCAGTCTTAGCGGGACCCTTGGGAATGAGCAGTTCTTC.

The chain links TRBV5-1 to TRBJ1-1; D may be TRBD1 (5 bases). This CDR3 has 11 residues. V lost 5 bases to trimming and J lost 3 bases, with 5 bases between them. Germline V CDR1 and CDR2: SGHRS, YFSETQ. The DNA of the CDR3 is TGCGCCAGCAGGGGGGACACTGAAGCTTTCTTT. This encodes CASRGDTEAFF.

The CDR3 region has the DNA TGTGCCAGCAGTTCCCACAGGGCAGCTTTCTTT. It is translated as CASSSHRAAFF. This rearrangement joins TRBV6-5 to TRBJ1-1, with D maybe TRBD1 (6 bases). V dropped 4 bases and J dropped 10 bases, with 10 bases sitting between them. Germline CDR1 reads MNHEY; CDR2 reads SVGAGI. This CDR3 contains 11 residues.

This chain links TRBV29-1 with TRBJ2-6, with a tentative D call TRBD1 (5 bases). V gave up 4 bases and J gave up 0 bases, with 16 bases separating them. The V gene's germline CDR1 is SQVTM and CDR2 ANQGSEA. The CDR3 covers 17 residues. The CDR3 DNA sequence: TGCAGCGTTGGCTTATGGGGCCAGAACTCTGGGGCCAACGTCCTGACTTTC. Amino acid sequence: CSVGLWGQNSGANVLTF.

The J gene is TRBJ2-7, the V gene TRBV5-6; D not resolved. The CDR3 has 16 amino acids. Trimming took 4 bases from V and 0 from J, leaving 17 bases between them. Germline loops: CDR1 SGHDT, CDR2 YYEEEE. This chain's CDR3 is CASSRLPGGDSYEQYF. The CDR3 DNA reads TGTGCCAGCAGCCGGCTCCCGGGTGGAGACTCCTACGAGCAGTACTTC.

The chain carries TRBV13 and TRBJ1-1; D is unresolved. Trimming cost V 2 bases and J 7 bases, with 8 bases left between them. Germline loops: CDR1 PRHDT, CDR2 FYEKMQ (reference sequence). The CDR3 consists of 12 residues. The CDR3 bases are TGTGCCAGCAGCTTATTCCTGAGTGAAGCTTTCTTT. As protein: CASSLFLSEAFF.

The V gene is TRBV7-2, the J gene TRBJ2-1; no clear D gene. The CDR3 totals 14 residues. V lost 1 base and J 4 bases, leaving 8 bases between the germline ends. Germline V gene data show CDR1 as SGHTA and CDR2 as FQGNSA. CDR3 bases: TGTGCCAGCAGCTTAGGAGGCCAATACAATGAGCAGTTCTTC. It specifies CASSLGGQYNEQFF.